This TCR beta chain stems from a study of T-cell reconstitution after alpha-beta-depleted transplantation in children. This sample's TCRbeta library carried unique molecular identifier barcodes. One entry per CDR3 protein, called by TCRdb with MiXCR from the PCR reads. The repertoire holds about 210,000 distinct CDR3 sequences, approximately 17% seen once, with around 45% in the top ten. With respect to this clonotype: At one boundary the junction diverges from the germline segment, which might be a read error.

The CDR3 is 12 residues long. The chain couples TRBV12-3 or TRBV12-4 to TRBJ2-1, with 8 positions matching TRBD1. Sequenced here: PBMCs, mostly from graft donor cells, sampled 360 days after TCRalphabeta/CD19-depleted stem cell transplant. This TCR was recovered from a male patient under 10 years old who had a stem cell transplant for acute lymphoblastic leukemia, so the T cells may come from the graft donor. The CDR3, as DNA: TGTGCCAGCAGTTTGAATGACAGGGGACATATCTTC. Its protein is CASSLNDRGHIF.